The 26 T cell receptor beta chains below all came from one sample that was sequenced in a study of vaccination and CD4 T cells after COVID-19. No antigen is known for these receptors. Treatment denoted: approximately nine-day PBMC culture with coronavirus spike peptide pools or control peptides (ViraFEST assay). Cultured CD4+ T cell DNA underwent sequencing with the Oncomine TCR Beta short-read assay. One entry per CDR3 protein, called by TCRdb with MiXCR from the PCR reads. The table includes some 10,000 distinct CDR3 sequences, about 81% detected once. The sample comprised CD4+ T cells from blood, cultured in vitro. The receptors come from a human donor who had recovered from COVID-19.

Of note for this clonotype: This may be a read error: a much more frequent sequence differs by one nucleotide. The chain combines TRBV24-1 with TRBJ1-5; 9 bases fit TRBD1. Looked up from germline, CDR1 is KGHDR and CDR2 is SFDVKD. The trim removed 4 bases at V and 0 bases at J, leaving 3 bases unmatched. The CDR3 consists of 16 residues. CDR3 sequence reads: CATSDTTGGSNQPQHF. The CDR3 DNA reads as TGTGCCACCAGTGACACGACAGGGGGTAGCAATCAGCCCCAGCATTTT.

DNA of the CDR3: TGTGCCAGCTACCATTTCGCGGGGTGGAGGCCCAAGGGTCACGAGCAGTACTTC. It is translated as CASYHFAGWRPKGHEQYF. The chain links TRBV2 to TRBJ2-7; D may be TRBD2 (6 bases). This CDR3 spans 18 amino acids. Germline CDR1 reads SNHLY; CDR2 reads FYNNEI. V was trimmed by 8 bases and J by 5 bases, leaving 31 bases between them.

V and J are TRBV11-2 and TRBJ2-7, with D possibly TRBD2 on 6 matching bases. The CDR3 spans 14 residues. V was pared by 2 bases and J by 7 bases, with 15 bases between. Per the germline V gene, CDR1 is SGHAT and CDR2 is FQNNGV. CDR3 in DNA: TGTGCCAGCAGCTTAAAGGGCGGGGTGGGTGAGCAGTACTTC. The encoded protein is CASSLKGGVGEQYF.

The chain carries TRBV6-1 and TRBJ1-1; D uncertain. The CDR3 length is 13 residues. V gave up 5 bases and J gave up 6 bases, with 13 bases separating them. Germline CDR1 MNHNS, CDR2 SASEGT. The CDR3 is CASSPRHKSEAFF. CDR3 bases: TGTGCCAGCAGTCCAAGGCACAAATCTGAAGCTTTCTTT.

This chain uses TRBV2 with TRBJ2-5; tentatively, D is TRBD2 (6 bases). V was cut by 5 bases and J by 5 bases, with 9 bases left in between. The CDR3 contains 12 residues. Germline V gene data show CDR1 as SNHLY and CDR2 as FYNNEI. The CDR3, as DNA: TGTGCCAGCAGTCGGGAGACGGAGACCCAGTACTTC. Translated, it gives CASSRETETQYF.

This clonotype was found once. The CDR3 protein is CSARDTNLGTLGTEAFF. CDR3 DNA sequence: TGCAGTGCTAGAGATACTAACCTCGGGACGCTCGGCACTGAAGCTTTCTTT. The gene calls are TRBV20-1 and TRBJ1-1; maybe TRBD1 (5 bases). The CDR3 consists of 17 residues. In germline, CDR1 is DFQATT, CDR2 SNEGSKA (reference sequence). With 0 bases removed from V and 4 bases from J, the gap between germline ends came to 21 bases.

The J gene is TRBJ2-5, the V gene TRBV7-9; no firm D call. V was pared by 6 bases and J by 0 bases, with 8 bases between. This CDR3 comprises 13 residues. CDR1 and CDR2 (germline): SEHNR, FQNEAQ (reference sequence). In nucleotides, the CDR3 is TGTGCCAGCAGTTTGGGGTACCAAGAGACCCAGTACTTC. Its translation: CASSLGYQETQYF.

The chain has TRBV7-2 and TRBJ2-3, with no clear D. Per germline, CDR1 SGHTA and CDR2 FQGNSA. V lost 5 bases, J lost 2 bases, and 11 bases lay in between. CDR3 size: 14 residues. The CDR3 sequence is CASSRAPPTDTQYF. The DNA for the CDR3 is TGTGCCAGCAGCCGCGCGCCCCCCACAGATACGCAGTATTTT.

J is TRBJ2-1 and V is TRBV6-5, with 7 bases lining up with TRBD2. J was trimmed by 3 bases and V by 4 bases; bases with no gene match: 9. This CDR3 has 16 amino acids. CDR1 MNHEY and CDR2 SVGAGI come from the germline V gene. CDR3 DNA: TGTGCCAGCAGTTCTCGACCGAGCGGGGTCTACAATGAGCAGTTCTTC. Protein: CASSSRPSGVYNEQFF.

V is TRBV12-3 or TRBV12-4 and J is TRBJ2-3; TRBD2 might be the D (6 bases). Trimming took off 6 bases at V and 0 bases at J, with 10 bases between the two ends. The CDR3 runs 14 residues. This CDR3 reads CASRRELSTDTQYF. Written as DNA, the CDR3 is TGTGCCAGCAGGCGGGAACTCAGCACAGATACGCAGTATTTT.

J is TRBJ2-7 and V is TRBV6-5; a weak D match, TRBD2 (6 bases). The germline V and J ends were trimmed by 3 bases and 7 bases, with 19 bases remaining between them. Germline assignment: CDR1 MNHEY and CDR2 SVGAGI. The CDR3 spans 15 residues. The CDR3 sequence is CASSYDGRRFGEQYF. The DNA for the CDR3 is TGTGCCAGCAGTTATGATGGGAGGCGTTTTGGGGAGCAGTACTTC.

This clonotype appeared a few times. The CDR3 sequence: CASSLVVGSNQPQHF. The CDR3 DNA reads as TGTGCCAGCAGCTTAGTCGTAGGTAGCAATCAGCCCCAGCATTTT. This chain links TRBV7-2 with TRBJ1-5; no firm D call. V was clipped by 1 base and J by 0 bases, with 7 bases between them. There are 15 residues in the CDR3. Germline CDR1 and CDR2: SGHTA and FQGNSA.

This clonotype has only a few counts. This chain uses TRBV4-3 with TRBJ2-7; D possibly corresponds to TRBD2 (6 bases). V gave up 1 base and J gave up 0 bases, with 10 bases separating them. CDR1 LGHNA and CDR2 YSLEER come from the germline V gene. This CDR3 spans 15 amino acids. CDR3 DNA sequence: TGCGCCAGCAGCCAAGGGGGACTCCTCTCCTACGAGCAGTACTTC. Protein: CASSQGGLLSYEQYF.

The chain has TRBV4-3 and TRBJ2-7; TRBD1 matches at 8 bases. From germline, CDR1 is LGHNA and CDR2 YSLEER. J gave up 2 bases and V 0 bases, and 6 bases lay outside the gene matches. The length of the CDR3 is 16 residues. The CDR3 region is CASSQEGGTGTYEQYF. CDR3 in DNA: TGCGCCAGCAGCCAAGAAGGCGGGACAGGTACCTACGAGCAGTACTTC.

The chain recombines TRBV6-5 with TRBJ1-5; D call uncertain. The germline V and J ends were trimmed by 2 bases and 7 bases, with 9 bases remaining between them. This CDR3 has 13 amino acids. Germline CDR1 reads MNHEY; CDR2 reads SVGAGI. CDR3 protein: CASSYRETQPQHF. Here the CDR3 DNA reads TGTGCCAGCAGTTACAGGGAAACCCAGCCCCAGCATTTT.

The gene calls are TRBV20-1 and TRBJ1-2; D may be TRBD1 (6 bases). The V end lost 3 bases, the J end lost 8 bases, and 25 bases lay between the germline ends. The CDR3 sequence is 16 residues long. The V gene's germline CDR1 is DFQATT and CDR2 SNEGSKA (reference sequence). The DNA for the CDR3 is TGCAGTGCTAGCCCCTTAGTAGGGGGAAGAAATGAGGGCTACACCTTC. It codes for CSASPLVGGRNEGYTF.

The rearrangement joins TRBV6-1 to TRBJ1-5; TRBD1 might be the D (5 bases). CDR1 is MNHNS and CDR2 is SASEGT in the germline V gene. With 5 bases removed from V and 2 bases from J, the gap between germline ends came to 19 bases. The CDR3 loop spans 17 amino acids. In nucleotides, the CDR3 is TGTGCCAGCAGTCCCGGGACCTCGGGTGGTGGCAATCAGCCCCAGCATTTT. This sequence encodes CASSPGTSGGGNQPQHF.

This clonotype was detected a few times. The CDR3 nucleotides are TGTGCCAGCAGTTACTCGGGGCAGGGTTATGGCTACACCTTC. It is translated as CASSYSGQGYGYTF. This chain uses TRBV6-5 with TRBJ1-2, with a possible D match to TRBD1 (5 bases). Trimming left V 0 bases short and J 5 bases short, with 10 bases between. The CDR3 extends over 14 amino acids. The V gene's germline CDR1 is MNHEY and CDR2 SVGAGI.

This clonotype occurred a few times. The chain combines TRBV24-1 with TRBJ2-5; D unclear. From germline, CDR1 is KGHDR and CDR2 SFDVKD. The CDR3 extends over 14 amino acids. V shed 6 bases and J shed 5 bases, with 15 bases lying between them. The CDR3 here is CATSRSNPGETQYF. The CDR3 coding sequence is TGTGCCACCAGTCGGTCCAACCCCGGGGAGACCCAGTACTTC.

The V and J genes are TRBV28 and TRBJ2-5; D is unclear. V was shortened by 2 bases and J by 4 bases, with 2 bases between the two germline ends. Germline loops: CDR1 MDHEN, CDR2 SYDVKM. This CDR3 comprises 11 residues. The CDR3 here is CASSLGETQYF. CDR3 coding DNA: TGTGCCAGCAGTTTAGGAGAGACCCAGTACTTC.

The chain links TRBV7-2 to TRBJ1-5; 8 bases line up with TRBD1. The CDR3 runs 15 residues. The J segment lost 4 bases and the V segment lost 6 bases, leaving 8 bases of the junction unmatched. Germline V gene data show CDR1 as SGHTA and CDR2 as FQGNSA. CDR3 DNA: TGTGCCAGCAGGGGGGGGACAGGAGTGAATCAGCCCCAGCATTTT. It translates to CASRGGTGVNQPQHF.

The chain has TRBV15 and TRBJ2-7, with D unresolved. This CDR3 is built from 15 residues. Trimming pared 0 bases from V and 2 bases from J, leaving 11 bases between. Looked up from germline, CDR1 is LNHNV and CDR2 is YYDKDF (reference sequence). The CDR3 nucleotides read TGTGCCACCAGCAGAGATGTGATCCCTGCCTACGAGCAGTACTTC. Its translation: CATSRDVIPAYEQYF.

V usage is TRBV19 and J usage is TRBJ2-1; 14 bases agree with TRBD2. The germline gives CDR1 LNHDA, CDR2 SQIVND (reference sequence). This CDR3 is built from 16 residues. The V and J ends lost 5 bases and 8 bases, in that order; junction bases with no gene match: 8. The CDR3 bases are TGTGCCAGTAGTTCAGCCGGGACTAGCGGGAGTTATGAGCAGTTCTTC. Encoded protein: CASSSAGTSGSYEQFF.

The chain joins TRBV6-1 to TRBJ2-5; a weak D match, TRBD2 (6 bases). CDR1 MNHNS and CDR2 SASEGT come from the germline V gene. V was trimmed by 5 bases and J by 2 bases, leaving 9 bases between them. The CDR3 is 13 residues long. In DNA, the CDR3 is TGTGCCAGCAGTCCTCGGGGGCAAGAGACCCAGTACTTC. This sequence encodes CASSPRGQETQYF.

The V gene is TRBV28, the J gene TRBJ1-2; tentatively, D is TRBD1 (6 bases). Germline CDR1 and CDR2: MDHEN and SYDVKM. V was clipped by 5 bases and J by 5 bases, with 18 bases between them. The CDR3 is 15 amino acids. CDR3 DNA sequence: TGTGCCAGCAGTCATAGGGACACGCTGGGGTATGGCTACACCTTC. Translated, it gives CASSHRDTLGYGYTF.

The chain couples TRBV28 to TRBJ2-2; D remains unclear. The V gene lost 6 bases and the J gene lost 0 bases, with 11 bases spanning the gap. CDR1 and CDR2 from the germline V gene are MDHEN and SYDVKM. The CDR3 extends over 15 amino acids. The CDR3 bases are TGTGCCAGCAGACCGGTACAGACGAACACCGGGGAGCTGTTTTTT. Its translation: CASRPVQTNTGELFF.